The clone carrying this T cell receptor (beta chain) turned up a few times. Its specificity is not known. PCR primers comprised 60 Vbeta and 13 Jbeta primers. Measured with immunoSEQ multiplex PCR; TCRdb has only the in-frame clones, and not every one. The table shows about 190,000 clones, with about three quarters occurring only once. In germline, CDR1 is LNHDA, CDR2 SQIVND (reference sequence). Deletions cut 8 bases from V and 1 base from J, with 13 bases between. The CDR3 contains 14 residues. This specimen belongs to a study of cytomegalovirus exposure and HLA in healthy donors. Findings and limits, study-wide: The sole available immune exposure information was CMV serostatus. Most TCR sequences were seen very rarely across donors, but some public TCRs occurred in many.

V gene TRBV19 combines with J gene TRBJ2-3; tentative D call: TRBD2 (6 bases). The origin of this receptor is a woman in her 40s in good health and CMV-seronegative. The sample consisted of PBMCs. CDR3 nucleotides: TGTGCCAGTGAAAGGGGCGGGGGCACAGATACGCAGTATTTT. Translation gives CASERGGGTDTQYF.